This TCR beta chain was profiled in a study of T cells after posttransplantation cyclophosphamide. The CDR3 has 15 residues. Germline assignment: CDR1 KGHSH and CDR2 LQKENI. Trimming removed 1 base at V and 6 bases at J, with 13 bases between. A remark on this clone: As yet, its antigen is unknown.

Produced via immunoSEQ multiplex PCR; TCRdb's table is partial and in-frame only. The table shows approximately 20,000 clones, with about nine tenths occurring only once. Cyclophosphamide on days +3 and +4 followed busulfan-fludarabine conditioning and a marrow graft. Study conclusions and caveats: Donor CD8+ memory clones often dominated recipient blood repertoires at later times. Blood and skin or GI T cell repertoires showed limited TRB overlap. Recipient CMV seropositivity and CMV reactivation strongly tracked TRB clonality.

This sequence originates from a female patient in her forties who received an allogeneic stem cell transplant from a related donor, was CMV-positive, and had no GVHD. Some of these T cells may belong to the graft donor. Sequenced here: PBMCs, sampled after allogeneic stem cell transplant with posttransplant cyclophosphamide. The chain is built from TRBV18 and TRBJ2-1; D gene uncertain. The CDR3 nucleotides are TGTGCCAGCTCACCACTGGCCGGAGCAGTCAATGAGCAGTTCTTC. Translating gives CASSPLAGAVNEQFF. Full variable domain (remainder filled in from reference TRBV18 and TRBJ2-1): NAGVMQNPRHLVRRRGQEARLRCSPMKGHSHVYWYRQLPEEGLKFMVYLQKENIIDESGMPKERFSAEFPKEGPSILRIQQVVRGDSAAYFCASSPLAGAVNEQFFGPGTRLTVL.